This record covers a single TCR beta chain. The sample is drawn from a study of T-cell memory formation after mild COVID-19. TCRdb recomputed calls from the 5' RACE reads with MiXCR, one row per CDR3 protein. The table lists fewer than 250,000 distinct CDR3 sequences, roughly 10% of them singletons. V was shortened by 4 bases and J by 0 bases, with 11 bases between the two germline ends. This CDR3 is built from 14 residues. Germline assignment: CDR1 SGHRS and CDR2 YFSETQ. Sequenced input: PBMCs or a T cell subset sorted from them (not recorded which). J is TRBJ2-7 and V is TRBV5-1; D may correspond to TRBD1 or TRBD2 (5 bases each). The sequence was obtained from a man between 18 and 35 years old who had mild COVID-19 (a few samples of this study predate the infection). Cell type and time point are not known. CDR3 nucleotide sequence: TGCGCCAGCAGCCTATCAGGGAGCTCCTACGAGCAGTACGTC. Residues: CASSLSGSSYEQYV.